The 3 T cell receptor beta chains presented below share a single source sample, sequenced in a study of OX40 agonist ivuxolimab in advanced cancers. The method behind the library was the immunoSEQ multiplex PCR assay. TCRdb holds this immuneACCESS table with in-frame rearrangements only. Some clones are missing; in checked studies, unresolved V genes explain under half, and the rest has no known cause. Present in this sample are 55,000 to 75,000 clones, approximately 80% of which were seen just once. In total, the top ten clones hold under 9.5% of the sample. Sequencing was performed on CD4+ or CD8+ T cells sorted from blood, taken in a trial of the OX40 agonist ivuxolimab. The origin of the receptors is an adult with an advanced solid tumor such as melanoma, head and neck, liver or kidney cancer.

The rearrangement links TRBV19 to TRBJ1-2; D is ambiguous. V was shortened by 6 bases and J by 6 bases, with 11 bases between the two germline ends. This CDR3 has 12 amino acids. CDR1 and CDR2 from the germline V gene are LNHDA and SQIVND (reference sequence). The DNA for the CDR3 is TGTGCCAGTAGCCCGAGGTCGGATGGCTACACCTTC. Encoded protein: CASSPRSDGYTF.

This clone was seen more than once but under ten times. The chain carries TRBV28 and TRBJ2-5, with 13 positions matching TRBD2. The germline CDR1 and CDR2 sequences are MDHEN and SYDVKM. The CDR3 is 16 amino acids. The J segment lost 6 bases and the V segment lost 6 bases, leaving 10 bases of the junction unmatched. The CDR3 protein is CASRTGTSGAGKTQYF. The CDR3 DNA follows: TGTGCCAGCAGAACAGGGACTAGCGGGGCGGGGAAGACCCAGTACTTC.

This clone was seen a single time. A read error may explain this, as a much larger clone is one base away. CDR3 nucleotides: TGTGCCATCGGGAGCTCTGGAAACACCATATATTTT. This codes for CAIGSSGNTIYF. The V gene is TRBV10-3, the J gene TRBJ1-3; D is unclear. The V gene lost 8 bases and the J gene lost 0 bases, with 5 bases spanning the gap. CDR3 size: 12 residues. In germline, CDR1 is ENHRY, CDR2 SYGVKD.